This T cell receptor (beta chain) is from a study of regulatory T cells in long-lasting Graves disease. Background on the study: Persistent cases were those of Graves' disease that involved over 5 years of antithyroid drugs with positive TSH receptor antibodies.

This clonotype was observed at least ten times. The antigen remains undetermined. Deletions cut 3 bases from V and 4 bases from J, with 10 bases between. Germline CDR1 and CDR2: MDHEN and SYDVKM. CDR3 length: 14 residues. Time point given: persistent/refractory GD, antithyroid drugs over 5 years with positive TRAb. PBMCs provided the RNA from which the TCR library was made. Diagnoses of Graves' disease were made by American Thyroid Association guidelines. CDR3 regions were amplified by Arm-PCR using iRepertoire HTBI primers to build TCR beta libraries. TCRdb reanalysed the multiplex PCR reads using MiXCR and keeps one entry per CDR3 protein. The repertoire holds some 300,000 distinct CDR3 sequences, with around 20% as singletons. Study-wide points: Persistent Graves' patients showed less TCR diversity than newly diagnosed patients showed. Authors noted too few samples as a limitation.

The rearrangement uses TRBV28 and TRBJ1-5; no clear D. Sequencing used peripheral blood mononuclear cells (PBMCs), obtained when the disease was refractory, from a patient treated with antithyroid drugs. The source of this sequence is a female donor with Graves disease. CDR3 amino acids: CASSLRAGNQPQHF. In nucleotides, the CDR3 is TGTGCCAGCAGTTTGAGGGCGGGGAATCAGCCCCAGCATTTT.